This T cell receptor (beta chain) was obtained from a study of T cells after yellow fever vaccination. Study outcomes and limitations: Re-detected after boosting: most primary clones, about 95% of CD4 and about 90% of CD8. Just a small share of clonotypes turned up in the CD4 compartment as well as the CD8 compartment.

Template switching with 5'RACE generated the TCR cDNA and added a universal primer site and UMIs. TCRdb reprocessed the 5' RACE reads with MiXCR, giving one entry per CDR3 protein. The sample has 150,000 to 200,000 distinct CDR3 sequences, 6.2% seen once. J lost 5 bases, V lost 1 base, and 5 bases had no gene match. The CDR3 is 14 amino acids. The germline gives CDR1 SGHVS, CDR2 FNYEAQ. In regard to this clonotype: Antigen: not known.

The sample in question was CD4+ T cells sorted from PBMCs, obtained on the day of the first yellow fever vaccination. This receptor was obtained from a man aged 18 to 29 who received the YFV17D yellow fever vaccine. The chain links TRBV7-6 to TRBJ2-7, with 7 bases matching TRBD1. The CDR3 region has the DNA TGTGCCAGCAGCTTAGGCCAGGGGGAGAACGAGCAGTACTTC. Encoded protein: CASSLGQGENEQYF.